Below are 5 T cell receptor beta chains sequenced from a single sample in a study of blood T cells in healthy people across ages. Sample-barcoded 5' priming and a J-beta primer mix drove a second PCR of roughly 6 to 12 cycles. TCRdb passed the 5' RACE reads through MiXCR, listing each CDR3 protein once. The sample lists fewer than 900,000 distinct CDR3 sequences; about 36% were seen once. Sequencing used blood. These receptors were taken from a man aged 18 to 29 in good health.

Points on this clonotype: A clone one base away is much larger, so this may be a read error. J is TRBJ2-3 and V is TRBV20-1, with D uncertain. Germline CDR1 DFQATT, CDR2 SNEGSKA (reference sequence). The V end lost 0 bases, the J end lost 0 bases, and 4 bases lay between the germline ends. This CDR3 has 13 amino acids. The CDR3 DNA follows: TGCAGTGCTAGAGAGGTTAGCACAGATACGCAGTATTTT. It translates to CSAREVSTDTQYF.

This clonotype appeared many times. The chain carries TRBV6-6 and TRBJ2-7; D is tentatively TRBD1 or TRBD2 (5 bases each). The V end lost 3 bases, the J end lost 5 bases, and 8 bases lay between the germline ends. The V gene's germline CDR1 is MNHNY and CDR2 SVGAGI (reference sequence). The CDR3 consists of 12 residues. The CDR3 sequence is CASSYRGDEQYF. CDR3 bases: TGTGCCAGCAGTTATCGGGGCGACGAGCAGTACTTC.

The rearrangement joins TRBV2 to TRBJ2-5; D call uncertain. Looked up from germline, CDR1 is SNHLY and CDR2 is FYNNEI. Trimming removed 4 bases at V and 1 base at J, with 7 bases between. CDR3 size: 13 residues. The CDR3 region has the DNA TGTGCCAGCAGTGGAAACTCCCAAGAGACCCAGTACTTC. As protein: CASSGNSQETQYF.

This clonotype was picked up many times. This chain connects TRBV29-1 to TRBJ2-3; D is perhaps TRBD2 (5 bases). The V gene's germline CDR1 is SQVTM and CDR2 ANQGSEA. This CDR3 is built from 12 residues. V lost 7 bases to trimming and J lost 0 bases, with 8 bases between them. In DNA, the CDR3 is TGCAGCGGAGAGGGTAGCACAGATACGCAGTATTTT. Translation gives CSGEGSTDTQYF.

This clonotype was observed a handful of times. J is TRBJ2-3 and V is TRBV4-2; D is unresolved. This CDR3 is built from 17 residues. Trimming shortened V by 4 bases and J by 2 bases, and 19 bases separated the two germline ends. Germline V gene lookup returns CDR1 LGHNA and CDR2 YNFKEQ. CDR3 in amino acids: CASSPERVNVDTDTQYF. CDR3 in DNA: TGTGCCAGCAGCCCAGAAAGGGTGAACGTGGACACAGATACGCAGTATTTT.